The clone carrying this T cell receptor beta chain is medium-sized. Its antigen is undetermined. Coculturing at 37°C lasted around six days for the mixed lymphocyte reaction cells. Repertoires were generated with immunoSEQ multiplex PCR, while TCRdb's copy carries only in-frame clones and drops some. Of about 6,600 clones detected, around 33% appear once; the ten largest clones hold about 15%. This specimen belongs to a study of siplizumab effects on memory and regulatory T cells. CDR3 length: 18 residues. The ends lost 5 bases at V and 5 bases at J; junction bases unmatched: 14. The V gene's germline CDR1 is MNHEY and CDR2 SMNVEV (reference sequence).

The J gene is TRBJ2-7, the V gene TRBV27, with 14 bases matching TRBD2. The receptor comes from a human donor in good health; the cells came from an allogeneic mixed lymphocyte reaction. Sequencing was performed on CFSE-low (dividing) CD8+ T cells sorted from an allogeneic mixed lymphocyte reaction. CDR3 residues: CASSPYIRTSGRSHEQYF. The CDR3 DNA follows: TGTGCCAGCAGTCCCTACATCCGGACTAGCGGGAGGTCCCACGAGCAGTACTTC.